The clone carrying this TCR beta chain showed up just once. As yet, its antigen is unknown. The source of the sample is a study of T cell responses to AZD1222 COVID-19 vaccine. The CDR3 extends over 15 amino acids. CDR1 is LNHNV, CDR2 YYDKDF, per germline (reference sequence). The V and J ends lost 5 bases and 3 bases, in that order; junction bases with no gene match: 5. Overall study results and limits: The study found Spike-specific TCR breadth and depth rose after two AZD1222 doses.

Produced via immunoSEQ multiplex PCR; TCRdb's table is partial and in-frame only. The repertoire consists of under 150,000 clones, with approximately 88% occurring once and the leading ten covering over 12%. This receptor was taken from an adult in good health. Sequenced material: peripheral blood, taken on day 0 of AZD1222 vaccination. The chain recombines TRBV15 with TRBJ1-4, with 8 bases aligning to TRBD1. CDR3 sequence: CATSAQTGANEKLFF. The CDR3 DNA sequence: TGTGCCACCAGCGCTCAGACAGGGGCTAATGAAAAACTGTTTTTT.